Sequencing of this T cell receptor (beta chain) was carried out in a study of blood T cell repertoires in COVID-19. About the research overall: Acute-phase and convalescent COVID-19 samples originated in the United States, Italy and Spain. From T cells, B-cell-depleted T cells, or PBMCs came the material, which was cDNA or gDNA.

Authors' data handling: Quantification of nucleated cells was approximated via reference gene primer amplification. Sequencing was performed with immunoSEQ multiplex PCR; in TCRdb, only in-frame clones are kept and a portion is missing. V and J calls plus clone size are reproduced from that table; the DNA served to infer D and trimming. Among 20,000 to 30,000 clones listed, roughly 94% were seen once. Per the germline V gene, CDR1 is SEHNR and CDR2 is FQNEAQ (reference sequence). The CDR3 is 16 residues long. The V gene end was trimmed by 5 bases and the J gene end by 4 bases; junction bases not matched to a gene: 5.

The receptor comes from a woman aged 50 to 65 with active COVID-19. The sample was peripheral blood. The chain couples TRBV7-9 to TRBJ2-1, with TRBD2 matching 13 bases. CDR3: CASSPRTSGGYNEQFF. CDR3 coding DNA: TGTGCCAGCAGCCCACGGACTAGCGGGGGATACAATGAGCAGTTCTTC.